The text below deals with one TCR beta chain. Its antigen is unknown. Assay used: immunoSEQ multiplex PCR; TCRdb lists only in-frame clones, some missing. The sample comprises fewer than 100,000 clones, 85% to 90% of which are singletons, and around 16% rests with the top ten. Germline CDR1 ENHRY, CDR2 SYGVKD. This CDR3 region has 16 residues. With 0 bases clipped from V and 2 bases from J, the junction kept 4 bases outside the gene matches. These data come from a study of glioma-infiltrating T cells after dendritic cell vaccination. General study results and limits: Higher pretreatment TIL content predicted longer progression-free time and survival.

The sequence came from a human donor with glioblastoma. The specimen was blood, collected before dendritic cell vaccination. The rearrangement joins TRBV10-3 to TRBJ1-2; 9 bases align to TRBD1. CDR3: CAISESKTGGNYGYTF. CDR3 DNA sequence: TGTGCCATCAGTGAGTCCAAGACAGGGGGGAACTATGGCTACACCTTC.